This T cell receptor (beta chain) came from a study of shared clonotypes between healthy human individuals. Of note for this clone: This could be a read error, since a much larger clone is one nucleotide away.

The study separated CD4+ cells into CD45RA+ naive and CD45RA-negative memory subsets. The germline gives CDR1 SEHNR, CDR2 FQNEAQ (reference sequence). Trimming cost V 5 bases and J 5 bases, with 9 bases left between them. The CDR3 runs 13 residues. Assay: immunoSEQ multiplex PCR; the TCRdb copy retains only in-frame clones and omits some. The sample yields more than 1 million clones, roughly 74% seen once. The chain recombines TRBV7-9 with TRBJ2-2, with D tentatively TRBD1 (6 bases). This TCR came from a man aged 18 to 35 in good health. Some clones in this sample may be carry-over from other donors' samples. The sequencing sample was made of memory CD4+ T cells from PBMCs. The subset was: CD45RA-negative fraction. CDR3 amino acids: CASSPQGTGELFF. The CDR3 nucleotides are TGTGCCAGCAGCCCCCAGGGGACCGGGGAGCTGTTTTTT.